Listed below are T cell receptor beta chains from one sample, sequenced in a study of technical replicates of blood from a handful of donors. Only in-frame clones appear in the TCRdb table, and some are missing; sequencing was by immunoSEQ multiplex PCR. This table holds about 78,000 clones, about 95% found once. The sequenced material came from T cells isolated from PBMCs. These receptors were obtained from a human donor in good health. Both conserved end residues are part of each CDR3. A D gene is named only where the DNA matches it firmly. Expanded clones get a size class; other rows say once, few or many, or leave the size out.

once	TRBD2	TRBV4-2	TRBJ2-2	TGTGCCAGCAGCCAAGATAGGACTAGCGTAACCGGGGAGCTGTTTTTT	CASSQDRTSVTGELFF
NA	NA	TRBV6-5	TRBJ1-5	TGTGCCAGCAGACTAGGACAGTATAGCAATCAGCCCCAGCATTTT	CASRLGQYSNQPQHF
NA	TRBD1	TRBV5-4	TRBJ2-7	TGTGCCAGCAGCTTTTCCGGGACAGGGAACGAGCAGTACTTC	CASSFSGTGNEQYF
NA	NA	TRBV18	TRBJ2-7	TGTGCCAGCTCACCACGAGTCAGGGGCAAGGGGACCTACGAGCAGTACTTC	CASSPRVRGKGTYEQYF
NA	NA	TRBV10-1	TRBJ1-1	TGCGCCAGCAGTGATCGTGGGGGAGGTACTGAAGCTTTCTTT	CASSDRGGGTEAFF
NA	NA	TRBV7-2	TRBJ2-1	TGTGCCAGCAGCTTATACTGGGAGATCAATGAGCAGTTCTTC	CASSLYWEINEQFF
NA	TRBD2	TRBV27	TRBJ2-7	TGTGCCAGCAGTCCTAGCGGGGGCCGTTACTACGAGCAGTACTTC	CASSPSGGRYYEQYF
NA	TRBD1	TRBV6-5	TRBJ1-5	TGTGCCAGCAGAGGACAGGGGGATCAGCCCCAGCATTTT	CASRGQGDQPQHF
once	NA	TRBV10-1	TRBJ1-2	TGCGCCAGCTCGGGGGGCGCTGATGGTGGGATCGCCTTC	CASSGGADGGIAF
NA	NA	TRBV5-1	TRBJ2-7	TGCGCCAGCAGCACCAGACAGCGGGACGAGCAGTACTTC	CASSTRQRDEQYF
NA	TRBD1	TRBV4-2	TRBJ2-1	TGTGCCAGCAGCCAAGATCGGGACAGTTTAAATGAGCAGTTCTTC	CASSQDRDSLNEQFF
NA	NA	TRBV5-6	TRBJ1-4	TGTGCCAGCAGCTTGTATGGAGGCGAAGCGACTAATGAAAAACTGTTTTTT	CASSLYGGEATNEKLFF
NA	NA	TRBV4-1	TRBJ1-1	TGCGCCAGCAGCCGTCAAGGGGGGGTCACTGAAGCTTTCTTT	CASSRQGGVTEAFF
NA	TRBD2	TRBV30	TRBJ2-5	TGTGCCTGGACGAGGCTAGCGGGGGTTATCCGTACCCAGTACTTC	CAWTRLAGVIRTQYF
NA	NA	TRBV5-6	TRBJ1-1	TGTGCCAGCAGCCAGGGGAATGAAGCTTTCTTT	CASSQGNEAFF
NA	NA	TRBV16	TRBJ2-1	TGTGCCAGCAGCCAATCCGGCAGGGCCTCCTACAATGAGCAGTTCTTC	CASSQSGRASYNEQFF
NA	NA	TRBV25-1	TRBJ1-6	TGTGCCAGCAGTGAATTGGAAAGGAGCTCCTATAATTCACCCCTCCACTTT	CASSELERSSYNSPLHF
NA	NA	TRBV6-1	TRBJ1-6	TGTGCCAGCAGTGAAGACTTTAGTACCTCCTATAATTCACCCCTCCACTTT	CASSEDFSTSYNSPLHF
once	TRBD2	TRBV18	TRBJ2-1	TGTGCCAGCTCACCGGGGACTAGCGGGAACAATGAGCAGTTCTTC	CASSPGTSGNNEQFF
NA	TRBD1	TRBV28	TRBJ2-4	TGTGCCAGCAGCGACAGGGAACCCAAAAACATTCAGTACTTC	CASSDREPKNIQYF
NA	NA	TRBV9	TRBJ2-2	TGTGCCAGCAGCGTAGGGGACTCATCGAACACCGGGGAGCTGTTTTTT	CASSVGDSSNTGELFF
NA	TRBD1	TRBV5-1	TRBJ1-3	TGCGCCAGCACCCCGACAGGGCCGGGTAACACCATATATTTT	CASTPTGPGNTIYF
NA	NA	TRBV5-6	TRBJ2-3	TGTGCCAGCAGCCCCGAAGATCTGGCGGGGACAGATACGCAGTATTTT	CASSPEDLAGTDTQYF
NA	TRBD1	TRBV9	TRBJ2-2	TGTGCCAGCAGCGTCGCCGGGACAGGGGGTGGAGGGGAGCTGTTTTTT	CASSVAGTGGGGELFF
once	TRBD1	TRBV5-1	TRBJ1-4	TGCGCCAGCAGCAAAGGACAGGGAGCAACTAATGAAAAACTGTTTTTT	CASSKGQGATNEKLFF
NA	NA	TRBV4-1	TRBJ2-7	TGCGCCAGCAGCCAAGTGGTTCGACGAGGATCCCCGAACTACGAGCAGTACTTC	CASSQVVRRGSPNYEQYF
once	NA	TRBV29-1	TRBJ2-2	TGCAGCGTTGAAGCCCAGGGTTCCGGGGAGCTGTTTTTT	CSVEAQGSGELFF
NA	TRBD1	TRBV11-1	TRBJ1-1	TGTGCCAGCAGCGTCGGGACAGTTTCTGAAGCTTTCTTT	CASSVGTVSEAFF
once	TRBD1	TRBV7-9	TRBJ2-7	TGTGCCAGCAGGGGACAGGGGAAGAGGGGCGAGCAGTACTTC	CASRGQGKRGEQYF
NA	NA	TRBV4-2	TRBJ2-4	TGTGCCAGCAGCCAAGATTTAGGGGGGGGAGACATTCAGTACTTC	CASSQDLGGGDIQYF
NA	NA	TRBV19	TRBJ1-4	TGTGCCAGCAAGACAGGTGAAGGTGACGAAAAACTGTTTTTT	CASKTGEGDEKLFF
NA	NA	TRBV2	TRBJ2-1	TGTGCCAGCAGAAATAGCGCGAACTACAATGAGCAGTTCTTC	CASRNSANYNEQFF
NA	NA	TRBV28	TRBJ1-2	TGTGCCAGCAGTTTAAGACAGAACTATGGCTACACCTTC	CASSLRQNYGYTF
NA	NA	TRBV10-3	TRBJ2-7	TGTGCCTCACGGGACAAGAAAACGTACGAGCAGTACTTC	CASRDKKTYEQYF
NA	TRBD1	TRBV10-3	TRBJ2-7	TGTGCCTCCACCCCGACAGGGGGCGACGAGCAGTACTTC	CASTPTGGDEQYF
once	NA	TRBV7-8	TRBJ2-5	TGTGCCAGCAGCTTCCTTGAGACCCAGTACTTC	CASSFLETQYF
NA	NA	TRBV2	TRBJ2-5	TGTGCCAGCAGTCCGGGACAACACCAAGAGACCCAGTACTTC	CASSPGQHQETQYF
NA	NA	TRBV14	TRBJ2-7	TGTGCCAGCAGCCGCACCGGGACTGGGCGCTCCTACGAGCAGTACTTC	CASSRTGTGRSYEQYF
once	NA	TRBV19	TRBJ2-7	TGTGCCAGTAGTATCGATTGGCCCAGCTCCTACGAGCAGTACTTC	CASSIDWPSSYEQYF
NA	NA	TRBV7-9	TRBJ1-3	TGTGCCAAGGGGTCTGGAAACACCATATATTTT	CAKGSGNTIYF
NA	NA	TRBV4-1	TRBJ2-5	TGCGCCAGCAGCCGAAAGCAAGATATAACAGGGTACGACCGGGAGACCCAGTACTTC	CASSRKQDITGYDRETQYF
NA	NA	TRBV7-9	TRBJ1-1	TGTGCCAGCAGCTTATCTGTAGCTTTCTTT	CASSLSVAFF
NA	NA	TRBV6-5	TRBJ2-7	TGTGCCAGCAGAAGGGGGTTGGCTAACTACGAGCAGTACTTC	CASRRGLANYEQYF
NA	NA	TRBV10-2	TRBJ1-1	TGCGCCAGCAGTGAGTCTTCAGGGGTCACTGAAGCTTTCTTT	CASSESSGVTEAFF
NA	TRBD1	TRBV5-4	TRBJ1-1	TGTGCCAGCAGCTTGGCCGGGACAGGGAGGAACACTGAAGCTTTCTTT	CASSLAGTGRNTEAFF
NA	NA	TRBV2	TRBJ1-1	TGTGCCAGCAAGCCAGACTTGAACACTGAAGCTTTCTTT	CASKPDLNTEAFF
NA	TRBD1	TRBV19	TRBJ1-1	TGTGCCAGTAGTTCCCCGGGACAGAAGAACACTGAAGCTTTCTTT	CASSSPGQKNTEAFF
NA	TRBD2	TRBV6-5	TRBJ2-3	TGTGCCAGCAGTTACGGGGGGACTAGCGGGAGTGATACGCAGTATTTT	CASSYGGTSGSDTQYF
NA	TRBD1	TRBV5-4	TRBJ2-3	TGTGCCAGCAGCGTCAGGACAGGGGGCGCAGATACGCAGTATTTT	CASSVRTGGADTQYF
NA	TRBD2	TRBV4-2	TRBJ2-3	TGTGCCAGCAGCCAAGAAATCAGAATAGCGGGATATACAGATACGCAGTATTTT	CASSQEIRIAGYTDTQYF